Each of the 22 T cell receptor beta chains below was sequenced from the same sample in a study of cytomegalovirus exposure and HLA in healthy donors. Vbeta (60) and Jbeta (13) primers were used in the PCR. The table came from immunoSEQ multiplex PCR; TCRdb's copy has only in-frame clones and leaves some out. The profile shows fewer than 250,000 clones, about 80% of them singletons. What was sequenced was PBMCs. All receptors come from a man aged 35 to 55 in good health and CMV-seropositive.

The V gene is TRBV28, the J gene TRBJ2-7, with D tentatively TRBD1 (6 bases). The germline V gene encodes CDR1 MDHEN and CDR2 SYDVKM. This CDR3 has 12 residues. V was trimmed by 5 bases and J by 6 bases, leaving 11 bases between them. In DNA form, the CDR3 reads TGTGCCAGCAGTCAGCTGACAGGCGAGCAGTACGTC. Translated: CASSQLTGEQYV.

CDR3 DNA: TGTGCCAGCAGTTTCGGTGGCGGGTGGGGGCGGATGGCCGGGGAGCTGTTTTTT. Residues: CASSFGGGWGRMAGELFF. V is TRBV11-3 and J is TRBJ2-2; D is possibly TRBD1 (6 bases). V dropped 6 bases and J dropped 6 bases, with 26 bases sitting between them. The CDR3 sequence is 18 residues long. Germline loops: CDR1 SGHNT, CDR2 YENEEA.

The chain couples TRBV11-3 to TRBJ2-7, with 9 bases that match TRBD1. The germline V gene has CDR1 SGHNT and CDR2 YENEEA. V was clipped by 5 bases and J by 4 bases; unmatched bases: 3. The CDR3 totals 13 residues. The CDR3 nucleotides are TGTGCCAGCAGCGAGGGACAGGGATACGAGCAGTACGTC. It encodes CASSEGQGYEQYV.

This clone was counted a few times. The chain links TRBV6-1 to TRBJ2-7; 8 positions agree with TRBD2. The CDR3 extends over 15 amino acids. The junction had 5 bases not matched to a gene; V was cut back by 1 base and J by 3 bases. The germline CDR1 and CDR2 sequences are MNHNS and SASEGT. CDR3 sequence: CASSEGGGGNYEQYV. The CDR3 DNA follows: TGTGCCAGCAGTGAAGGCGGCGGGGGGAACTACGAGCAGTACGTC.

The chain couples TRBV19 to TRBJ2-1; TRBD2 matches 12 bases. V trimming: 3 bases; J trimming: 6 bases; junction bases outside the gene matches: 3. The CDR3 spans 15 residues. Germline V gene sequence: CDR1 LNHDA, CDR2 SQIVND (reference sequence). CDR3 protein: CASSISSGRANEQFF. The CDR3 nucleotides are TGTGCCAGTAGTATCTCTAGCGGGAGGGCCAATGAGCAGTTCTTC.

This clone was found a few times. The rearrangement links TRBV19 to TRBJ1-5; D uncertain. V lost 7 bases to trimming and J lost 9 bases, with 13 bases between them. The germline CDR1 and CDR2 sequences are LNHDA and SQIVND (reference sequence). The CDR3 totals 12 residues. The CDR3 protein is CASNWEGAPQHF. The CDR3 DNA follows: TGTGCCAGTAATTGGGAGGGCGCGCCCCAGCATTTT.

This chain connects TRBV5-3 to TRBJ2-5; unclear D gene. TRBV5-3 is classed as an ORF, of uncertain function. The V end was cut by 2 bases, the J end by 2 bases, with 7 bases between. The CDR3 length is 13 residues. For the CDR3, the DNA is TGTGCCAGAAGCTTCGCGAAACAAGAGACCCAGTACTTC. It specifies CARSFAKQETQYF.

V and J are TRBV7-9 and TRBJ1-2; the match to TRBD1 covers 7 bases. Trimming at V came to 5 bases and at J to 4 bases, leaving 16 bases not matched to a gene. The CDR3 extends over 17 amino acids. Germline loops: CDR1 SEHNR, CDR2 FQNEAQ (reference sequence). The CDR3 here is CASSPPPGTAVPYGYTF. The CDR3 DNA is TGTGCCAGCAGCCCTCCTCCCGGGACAGCGGTACCCTATGGCTACACCTTC.

CDR3 sequence reads: CASSFGRANEKLFF. In nucleotides, the CDR3 is TGTGCCAGCAGCTTCGGGAGGGCTAATGAAAAACTGTTTTTT. V is TRBV11-2 and J is TRBJ1-4; no clear D gene. Germline assignment: CDR1 SGHAT and CDR2 FQNNGV. The CDR3 covers 14 residues. The V gene lost 3 bases and the J gene lost 3 bases, with 8 bases spanning the gap.

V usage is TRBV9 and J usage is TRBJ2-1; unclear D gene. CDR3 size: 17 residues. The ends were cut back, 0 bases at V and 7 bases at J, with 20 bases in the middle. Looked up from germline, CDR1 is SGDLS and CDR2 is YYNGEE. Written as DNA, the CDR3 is TGTGCCAGCAGCGTAGAGCTGGTGGGCCCCGCGCCTAATGAGCAGTTCTTC. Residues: CASSVELVGPAPNEQFF.

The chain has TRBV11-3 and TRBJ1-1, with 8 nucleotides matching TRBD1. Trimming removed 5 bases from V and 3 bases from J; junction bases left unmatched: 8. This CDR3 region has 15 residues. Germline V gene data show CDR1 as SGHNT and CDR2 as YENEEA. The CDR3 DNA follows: TGTGCCAGCAGCCAAGGACAGGGTATCGACACTGAAGCTTTCTTT. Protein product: CASSQGQGIDTEAFF.

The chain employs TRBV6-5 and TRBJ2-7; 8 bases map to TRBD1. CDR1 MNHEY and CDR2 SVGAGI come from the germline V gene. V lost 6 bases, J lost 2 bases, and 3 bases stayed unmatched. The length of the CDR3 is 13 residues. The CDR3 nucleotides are TGTGCCAGCAGACCACAGGGGGCCTACGAGCAGTACTTC. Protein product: CASRPQGAYEQYF.

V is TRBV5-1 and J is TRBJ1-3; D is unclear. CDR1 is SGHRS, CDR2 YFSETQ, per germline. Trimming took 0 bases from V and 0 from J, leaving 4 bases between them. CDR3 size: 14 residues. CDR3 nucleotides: TGCGCCAGCAGCTTGGGGAGCTCTGGAAACACCATATATTTT. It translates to CASSLGSSGNTIYF.

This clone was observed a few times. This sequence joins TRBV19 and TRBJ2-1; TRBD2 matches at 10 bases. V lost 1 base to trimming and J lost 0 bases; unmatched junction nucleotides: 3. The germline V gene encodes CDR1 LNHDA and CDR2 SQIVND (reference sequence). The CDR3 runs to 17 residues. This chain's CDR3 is CASSIVVAGGSYNEQFF. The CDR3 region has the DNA TGTGCCAGTAGTATAGTTGTAGCGGGAGGCTCCTACAATGAGCAGTTCTTC.

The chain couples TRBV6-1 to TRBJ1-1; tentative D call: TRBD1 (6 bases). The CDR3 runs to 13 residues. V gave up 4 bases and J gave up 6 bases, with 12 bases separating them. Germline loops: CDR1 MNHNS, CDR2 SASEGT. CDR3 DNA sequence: TGTGCCAGCAGTGCGAACAGGGTGTCTGAAGCTTTCTTT. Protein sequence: CASSANRVSEAFF.

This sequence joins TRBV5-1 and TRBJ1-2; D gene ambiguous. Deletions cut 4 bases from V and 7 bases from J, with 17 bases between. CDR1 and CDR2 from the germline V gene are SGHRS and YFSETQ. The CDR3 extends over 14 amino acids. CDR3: CASSVTQERGGYTF. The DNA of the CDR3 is TGCGCCAGCAGCGTGACTCAAGAGCGGGGTGGCTACACCTTC.

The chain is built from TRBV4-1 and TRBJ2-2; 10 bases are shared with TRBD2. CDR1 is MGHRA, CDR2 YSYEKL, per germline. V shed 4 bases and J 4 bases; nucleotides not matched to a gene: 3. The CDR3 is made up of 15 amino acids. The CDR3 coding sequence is TGCGCCAGCAGCCCGGGACTAGCGTTCACCGGGGAGCTGTTTTTT. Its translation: CASSPGLAFTGELFF.

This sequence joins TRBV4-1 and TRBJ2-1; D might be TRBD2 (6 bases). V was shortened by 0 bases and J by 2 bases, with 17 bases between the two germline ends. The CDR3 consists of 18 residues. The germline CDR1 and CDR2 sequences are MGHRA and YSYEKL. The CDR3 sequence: CASSQDRDSLGPYNEQFF. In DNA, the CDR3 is TGCGCCAGCAGCCAAGATCGGGACTCCTTGGGGCCCTACAATGAGCAGTTCTTC.

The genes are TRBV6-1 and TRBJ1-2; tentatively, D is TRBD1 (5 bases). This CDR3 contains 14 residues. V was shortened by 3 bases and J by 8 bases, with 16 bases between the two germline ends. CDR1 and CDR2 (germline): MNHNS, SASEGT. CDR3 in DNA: TGTGCCAGCAGTGATCGGCAGGGCTTCGGGGGCTACACCTTC. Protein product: CASSDRQGFGGYTF.

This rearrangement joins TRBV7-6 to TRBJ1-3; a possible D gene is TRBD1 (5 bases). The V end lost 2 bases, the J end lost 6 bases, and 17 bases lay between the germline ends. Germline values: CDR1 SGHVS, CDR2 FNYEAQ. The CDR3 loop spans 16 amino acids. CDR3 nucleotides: TGTGCCAGCAGCTTAAGCGGGTCCGACGGGGCAAACACCATATATTTT. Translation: CASSLSGSDGANTIYF.

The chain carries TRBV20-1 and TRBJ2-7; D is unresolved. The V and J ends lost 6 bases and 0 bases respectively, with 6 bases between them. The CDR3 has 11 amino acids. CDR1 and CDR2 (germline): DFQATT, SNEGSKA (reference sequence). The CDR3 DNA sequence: TGCAGTGCCCGGAGCTCCTACGAGCAGTACTTC. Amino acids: CSARSSYEQYF.

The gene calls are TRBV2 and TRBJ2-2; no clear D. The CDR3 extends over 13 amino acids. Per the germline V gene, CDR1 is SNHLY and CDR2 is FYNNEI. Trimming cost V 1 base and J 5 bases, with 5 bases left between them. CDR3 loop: CASSEEQTGELFF. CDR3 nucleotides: TGTGCCAGCAGTGAAGAGCAAACCGGGGAGCTGTTTTTT.